The source of this T cell receptor beta chain is a study of cytomegalovirus exposure and HLA in healthy donors. Turning to the study itself: Counted in an early data release were approximately 85 million unique TCRs from HLA-typed donors.

The germline V gene encodes CDR1 SGHRS and CDR2 YFSETQ. The CDR3 is 14 residues long. PCR used 60 Vbeta primers and 13 Jbeta primers. The authors' processing: The authors later counted roughly 77 million unique TCR beta chains, roughly 11 million of them shared. Sequencing used immunoSEQ multiplex PCR; TCRdb keeps in-frame clones, though not all of them. V and J calls and clone size are those listed in that table; D and trimming were worked out from the DNA. The sample includes about 200,000 clones, 85% of them seen just once. In regard to this clone: A read error may account for a junction end that differs from germline.

Sequenced input: PBMCs. The chain employs TRBV5-1 and TRBJ2-1, with D possibly TRBD2 on 7 matching bases. The sequence was obtained from a woman aged 45 to 65 in good health and CMV-seronegative. CDR3 sequence: CASTLGGGGSEQFF. The DNA for the CDR3 is TGCGCCAGCACCTTGGGGGGCGGGGGAAGTGAGCAGTTCTTC.